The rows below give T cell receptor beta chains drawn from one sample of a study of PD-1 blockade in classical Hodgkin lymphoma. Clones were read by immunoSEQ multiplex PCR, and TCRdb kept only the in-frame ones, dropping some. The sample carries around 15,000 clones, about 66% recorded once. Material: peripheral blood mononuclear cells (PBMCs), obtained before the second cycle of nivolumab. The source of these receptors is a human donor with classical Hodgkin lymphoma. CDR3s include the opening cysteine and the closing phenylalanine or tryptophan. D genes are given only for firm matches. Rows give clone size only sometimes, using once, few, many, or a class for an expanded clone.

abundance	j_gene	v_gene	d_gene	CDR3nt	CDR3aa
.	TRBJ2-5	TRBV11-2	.	TGTGCCAGCAGCCCCTACGACAGATCTTCGGAGACCCAGTACTTC	CASSPYDRSSETQYF
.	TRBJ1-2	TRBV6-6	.	TGTGCCAGCAGTTACCAGACAGGCTATGGCTACACCTTC	CASSYQTGYGYTF
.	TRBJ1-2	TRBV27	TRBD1	TGTGCCAGCAGTTTGCAGACAGGGGGGGGCTATGGCTACACCTTC	CASSLQTGGGYGYTF
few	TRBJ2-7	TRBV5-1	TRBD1	TGCGCCAGCAGCCTAACAGGGGGCGACTACGAGCAGTACTTC	CASSLTGGDYEQYF
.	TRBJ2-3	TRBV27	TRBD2	TGTGCCAGCAGTCGATCCGGGACTAGCGTGATAGATACGCAGTATTTT	CASSRSGTSVIDTQYF
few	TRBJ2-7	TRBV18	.	TGTGCCAGCTCACAACTCGACAGCTACGAGCAGTACTTC	CASSQLDSYEQYF
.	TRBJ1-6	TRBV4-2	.	TGTGCCAGCAGCCAAGCGCAGGCCGACTATAATTCACCCCTCCACTTT	CASSQAQADYNSPLHF
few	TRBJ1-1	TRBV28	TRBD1	TGTGCCAGCAGTTTCAGGGGGCAGGGGAACACTGAAGCTTTCTTT	CASSFRGQGNTEAFF
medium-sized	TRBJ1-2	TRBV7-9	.	TGTGCCAGCAGCTTAGCAGGCCTCTATGGCTACACCTTC	CASSLAGLYGYTF
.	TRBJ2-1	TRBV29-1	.	TGCAGCGTTGACGCCTCGTTGAGCTCCTACAATGAGCAGTTCTTC	CSVDASLSSYNEQFF
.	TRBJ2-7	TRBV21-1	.	TGTGCCAGCAGCACCAACCTCTACGAGCAGTACTTC	CASSTNLYEQYF
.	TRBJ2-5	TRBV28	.	TGTGCCAGCAGTCCCCCGGGGGAGGTAAAAGAGACCCAGTACTTC	CASSPPGEVKETQYF
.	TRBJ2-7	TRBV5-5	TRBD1	TGTGCCAGCAGCTTACCCGGGACAGGGGTTTACGAGCAGTACTTC	CASSLPGTGVYEQYF
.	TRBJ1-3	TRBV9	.	TGTGCCAGCAGCGTCTTCCGGGACGGGGGAAACACCATATATTTT	CASSVFRDGGNTIYF
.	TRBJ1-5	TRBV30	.	TGTGCCTGGAGTAAGAAGGGGGGCAATCAGCCCCAGCATTTT	CAWSKKGGNQPQHF
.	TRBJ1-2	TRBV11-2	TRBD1	TGTGCCAGCAGCTACGTCGGGACAGGGTTCGCCTATGGCTACACCTTC	CASSYVGTGFAYGYTF
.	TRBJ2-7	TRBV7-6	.	TGTGCCAGCAGTCAAGGGGCGGCCTACGAGCAGTACTTC	CASSQGAAYEQYF
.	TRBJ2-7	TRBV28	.	TGTGCCAGCGGTAACCCTTGGGGGTACGAGCAGTACTTC	CASGNPWGYEQYF
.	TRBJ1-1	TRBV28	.	TGTGCCAGCATCTCAGACGTCGCTGAAGCTTTCTTT	CASISDVAEAFF
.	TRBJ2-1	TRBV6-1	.	TGTGCCAGCAGTGAGCGGGGGCCCAATGAGCAGTTCTTC	CASSERGPNEQFF
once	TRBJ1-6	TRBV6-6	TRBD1	TGTGCCAGCAGTAAGACGGGACAGGGTGAATCACCCCTCCACTTT	CASSKTGQGESPLHF
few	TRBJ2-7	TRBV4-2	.	TGTGCCAGCAGCCAAGGGGAGCGGAGCTACGAGCAGTACTTC	CASSQGERSYEQYF
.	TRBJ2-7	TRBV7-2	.	TGTGCCAGCAGCTTAGGGACAGTAATCTACGAGCAGTACTTC	CASSLGTVIYEQYF
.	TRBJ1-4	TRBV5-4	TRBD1	TGTGCCAGCAGTTCACAGGGGCCCAATGAAAAACTGTTTTTT	CASSSQGPNEKLFF
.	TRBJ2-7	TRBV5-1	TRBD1	TGCGCCAGCAGCTTTCCCAGGGGGCTGGGGGAGCAGTACTTC	CASSFPRGLGEQYF
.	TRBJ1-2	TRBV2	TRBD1	TGTGCCAGCAGTGGGACAGGGGGACCTTCTCGGCTTGGCTACACCTTC	CASSGTGGPSRLGYTF
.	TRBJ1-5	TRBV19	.	TGTGCCAGTAAACGAAACAGGGATAGCAATCAGCCCCAGCATTTT	CASKRNRDSNQPQHF
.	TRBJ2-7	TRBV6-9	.	TGTGCCAGCAGCGAAGGGGGCTACGAGCAGTACTTC	CASSEGGYEQYF
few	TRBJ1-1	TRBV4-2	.	TGTGCCAGCAGCCAATCGGTTTCGGTGATCCCTGAAGCTTTCTTT	CASSQSVSVIPEAFF
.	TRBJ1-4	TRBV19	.	TGTGCCAGTAGTCTGGGGAGCGCCCCAAAACTGTTTTTT	CASSLGSAPKLFF
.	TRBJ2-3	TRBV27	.	TGTGCCAGCAGTCTTCGGGTGGACTCTAGCACAGATACGCAGTATTTT	CASSLRVDSSTDTQYF
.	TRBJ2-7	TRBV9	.	TGTGCCAGCAGCCCTGACTTTTTCGAGCAGTACTTC	CASSPDFFEQYF
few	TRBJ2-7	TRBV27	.	TGTGCCAGCGGGGACCTCCTTAAGACGTACTTC	CASGDLLKTYF
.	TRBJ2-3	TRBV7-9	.	TGTGCCAGCAGCTTAGTTCTTACGGATACGCAGTATTTT	CASSLVLTDTQYF
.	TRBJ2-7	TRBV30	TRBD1	TGTGCCTGGATCCGGACAGGGGGTTACGAGCAGTACTTC	CAWIRTGGYEQYF
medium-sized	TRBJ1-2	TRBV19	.	TGTGCCAGTAGTATCGTGGCGGAGAGTAACTATGGCTACACCTTC	CASSIVAESNYGYTF
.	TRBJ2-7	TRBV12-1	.	TGTGCCAGCAGTCGAACGACTAGCGGGAAGGGAAGGAAAGGCTACGAGCAGTACTTC	CASSRTTSGKGRKGYEQYF
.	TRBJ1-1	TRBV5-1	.	TGCGCCAGCAGCTTGAATACAGAGAACACTGAAGCTTTCTTT	CASSLNTENTEAFF
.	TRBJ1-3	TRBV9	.	TGTGCCAGCAGCGCCCCCACGGGAGCCGGAAACACCATATATTTT	CASSAPTGAGNTIYF
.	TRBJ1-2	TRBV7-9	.	TGTGCCAGCAGCCGGCAAGGGGGCTACACCTTC	CASSRQGGYTF
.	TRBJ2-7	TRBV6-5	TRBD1	TGTGCCAGCAGTTACGGAACAGGGGACTACGAGCAGTACTTC	CASSYGTGDYEQYF
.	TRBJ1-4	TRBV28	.	TGTGCCAGCAGCACGATCGGGGGGCTTGGGGAAAAACTGTTTTTT	CASSTIGGLGEKLFF
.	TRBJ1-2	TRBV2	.	TGTGCCAGAAGGGACTCCGTCTTTAACTATGGCTACACCTTC	CARRDSVFNYGYTF
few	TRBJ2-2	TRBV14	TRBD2	TGTGCCAGCAGCCAAGCCCGGGACTACATCACCGGGGAGCTGTTTTTT	CASSQARDYITGELFF
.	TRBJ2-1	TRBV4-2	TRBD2	TGTGCCAGCAGCCAAGAGGGACTAGCGGGAGACTTAGCATACAATGAGCAGTTCTTC	CASSQEGLAGDLAYNEQFF